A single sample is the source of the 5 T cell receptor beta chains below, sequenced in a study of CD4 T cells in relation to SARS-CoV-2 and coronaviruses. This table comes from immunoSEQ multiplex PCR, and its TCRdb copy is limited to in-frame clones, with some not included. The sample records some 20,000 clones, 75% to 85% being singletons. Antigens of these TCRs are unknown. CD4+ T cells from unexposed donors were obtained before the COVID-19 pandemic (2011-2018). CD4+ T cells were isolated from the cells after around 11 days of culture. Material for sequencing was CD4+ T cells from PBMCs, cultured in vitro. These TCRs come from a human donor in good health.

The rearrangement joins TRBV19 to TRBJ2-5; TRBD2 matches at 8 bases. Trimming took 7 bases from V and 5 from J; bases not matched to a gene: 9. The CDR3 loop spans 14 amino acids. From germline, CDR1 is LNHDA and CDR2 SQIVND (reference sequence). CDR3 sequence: CASKPSGFTETQYF. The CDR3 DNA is TGTGCCAGTAAACCTAGCGGGTTCACCGAGACCCAGTACTTC.

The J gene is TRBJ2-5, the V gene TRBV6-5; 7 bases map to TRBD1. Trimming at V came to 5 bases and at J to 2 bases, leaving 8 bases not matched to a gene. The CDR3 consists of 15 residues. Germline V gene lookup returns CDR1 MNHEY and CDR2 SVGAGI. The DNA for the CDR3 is TGTGCCAGCAGTCAACTCCAGACAGGGCAAGAGACCCAGTACTTC. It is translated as CASSQLQTGQETQYF.

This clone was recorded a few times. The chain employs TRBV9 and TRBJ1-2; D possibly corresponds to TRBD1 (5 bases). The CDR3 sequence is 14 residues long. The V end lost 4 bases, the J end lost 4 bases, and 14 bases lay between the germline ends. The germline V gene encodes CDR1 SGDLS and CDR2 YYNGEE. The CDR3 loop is CASSLGTGGYGYTF. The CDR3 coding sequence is TGTGCCAGCAGCCTCGGGACGGGTGGCTATGGCTACACCTTC.

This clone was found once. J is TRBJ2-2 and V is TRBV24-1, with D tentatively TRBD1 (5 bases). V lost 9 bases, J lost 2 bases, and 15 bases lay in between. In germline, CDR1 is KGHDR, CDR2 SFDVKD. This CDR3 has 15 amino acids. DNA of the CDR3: TGTGCCACCTCCAGTAGACAGTCAAACACCGGGGAGCTGTTTTTT. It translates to CATSSRQSNTGELFF.

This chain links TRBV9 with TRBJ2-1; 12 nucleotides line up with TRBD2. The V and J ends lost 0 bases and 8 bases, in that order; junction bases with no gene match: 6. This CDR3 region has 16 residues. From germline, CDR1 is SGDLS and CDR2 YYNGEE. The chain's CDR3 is CASSVGLAGVVYEQFF. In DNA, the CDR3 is TGTGCCAGCAGCGTAGGACTAGCGGGAGTCGTGTATGAGCAGTTCTTC.